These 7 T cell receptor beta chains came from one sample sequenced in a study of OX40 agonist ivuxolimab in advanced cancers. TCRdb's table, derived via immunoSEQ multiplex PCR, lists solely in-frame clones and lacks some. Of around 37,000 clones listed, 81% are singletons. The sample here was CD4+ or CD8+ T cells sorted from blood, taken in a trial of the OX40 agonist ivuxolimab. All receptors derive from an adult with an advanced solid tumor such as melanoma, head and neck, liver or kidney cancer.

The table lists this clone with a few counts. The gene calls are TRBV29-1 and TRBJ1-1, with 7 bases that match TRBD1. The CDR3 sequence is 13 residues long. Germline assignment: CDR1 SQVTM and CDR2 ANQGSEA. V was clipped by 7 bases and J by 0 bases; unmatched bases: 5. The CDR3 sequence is CSDTGTVNTEAFF. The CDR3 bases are TGCAGCGACACCGGGACAGTGAACACTGAAGCTTTCTTT.

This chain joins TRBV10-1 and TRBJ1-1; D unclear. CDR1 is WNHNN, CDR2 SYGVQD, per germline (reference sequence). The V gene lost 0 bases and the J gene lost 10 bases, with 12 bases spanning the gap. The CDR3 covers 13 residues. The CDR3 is CASSESNGLRAFF. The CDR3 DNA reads TGCGCCAGCAGTGAGTCGAACGGCCTGAGAGCTTTCTTT.

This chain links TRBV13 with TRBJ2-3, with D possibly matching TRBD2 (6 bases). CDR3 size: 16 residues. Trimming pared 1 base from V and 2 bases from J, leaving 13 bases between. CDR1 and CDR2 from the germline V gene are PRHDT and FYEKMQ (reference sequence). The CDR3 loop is CASSLDTGGLTDTQYF. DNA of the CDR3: TGTGCCAGCAGCTTAGATACAGGAGGGCTCACAGATACGCAGTATTTT.

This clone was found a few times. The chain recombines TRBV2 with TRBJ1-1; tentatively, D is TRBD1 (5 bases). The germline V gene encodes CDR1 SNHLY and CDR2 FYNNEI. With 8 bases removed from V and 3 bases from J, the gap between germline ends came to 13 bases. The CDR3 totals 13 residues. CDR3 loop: CASDAGRHTEAFF. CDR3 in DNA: TGTGCCAGCGACGCAGGGCGGCACACTGAAGCTTTCTTT.

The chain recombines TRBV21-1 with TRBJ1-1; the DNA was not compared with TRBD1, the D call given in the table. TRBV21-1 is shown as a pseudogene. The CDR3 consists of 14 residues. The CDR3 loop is CASSIRDRNTEAFF. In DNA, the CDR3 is TGTGCCAGCAGCATCAGGGACAGGAACACTGAAGCTTTCTTT.

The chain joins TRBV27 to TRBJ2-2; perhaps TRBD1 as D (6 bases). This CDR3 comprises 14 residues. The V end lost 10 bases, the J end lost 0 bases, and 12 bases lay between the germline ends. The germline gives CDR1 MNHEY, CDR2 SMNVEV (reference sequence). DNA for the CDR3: TGTGCCACTCGGGACATCGCGAACACCGGGGAGCTGTTTTTT. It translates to CATRDIANTGELFF.

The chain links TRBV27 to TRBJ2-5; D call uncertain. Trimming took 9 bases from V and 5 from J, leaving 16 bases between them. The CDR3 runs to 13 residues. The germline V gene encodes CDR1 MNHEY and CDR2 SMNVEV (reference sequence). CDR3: CASKGFNSETQYF. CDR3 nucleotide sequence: TGTGCCAGTAAGGGCTTCAATTCGGAGACCCAGTACTTC.